This T cell receptor beta chain was captured in a study of OX40 agonist ivuxolimab in advanced cancers. Looking at the study overall: The patients got ivuxolimab, which is an agonistic anti-OX40 (CD134) antibody. Of the participants, 40% had some prior anti-PD-1, anti-PD-L1 or anti-CTLA-4 therapy, which was allowed.

This CDR3 has 14 residues. The V segment lost 3 bases and the J segment 7 bases; nucleotides outside the gene matches: 10. Germline V gene lookup returns CDR1 SQVTM and CDR2 ANQGSEA. The protocol was immunoSEQ multiplex PCR, while the TCRdb copy is restricted to in-frame clones and leaves out a portion. The repertoire holds more than 60,000 clones, with around 90% as singletons. This specimen was CD4+ or CD8+ T cells sorted from blood, taken in a trial of the OX40 agonist ivuxolimab. The source of this sequence is an adult with an advanced solid tumor such as melanoma, head and neck, liver or kidney cancer. V and J are TRBV29-1 and TRBJ2-7, with TRBD1 matching over 9 bases. CDR3 residues: CSVETHRGLGEQYF. CDR3 sequence (DNA): TGCAGCGTTGAGACGCACAGGGGGCTAGGGGAGCAGTACTTC.